A selection of T cell receptor beta chains follows, all from one sample in a study of CD8 T cells in ankylosing spondylitis. TCRdb reprocessed the 5' RACE reads with MiXCR, giving one entry per CDR3 protein. The repertoire holds about 500,000 distinct CDR3 sequences, with more than 9.5% as singletons. What was sequenced was blood, either unsorted or a sorted T cell fraction (not recorded which). The source is a male donor with ankylosing spondylitis. Both conserved end residues are part of each CDR3. A D gene is named only where the DNA matches it firmly. Size is stated for part of the rows, as once, few or many counts, or as a class when the clone is expanded.

j_gene,abundance,d_gene,v_gene,CDR3nt,CDR3aa
TRBJ1-4,many,TRBD1,TRBV29-1,TGCAGCGTTGCCCAAGGACAGGGTGAAAAACTGTTTTTT,CSVAQGQGEKLFF
TRBJ2-5,few,.,TRBV24-1,TGTGCCACCAGTGATTCCGGGACTCCGCAAGAGACCCAGTACTTC,CATSDSGTPQETQYF
TRBJ2-3,.,TRBD2,TRBV9,TGTGCCAGCAGCGTAGTCGGAGGGAGGGGTTCCGATACGCAGTATTTT,CASSVVGGRGSDTQYF
TRBJ1-2,many,TRBD1,TRBV12-3/TRBV12-4,TGTGCCAGCAGTCCAGCGACAGGGGCCTTCTATGGCTACACCTTC,CASSPATGAFYGYTF
TRBJ1-1,.,.,TRBV3-1,TGTGCCAGCAGCCAAGAATCAATAGCAGATGAAGCTTTCTTT,CASSQESIADEAFF
TRBJ1-4,.,.,TRBV6-1,TGTGCCAGCAGTGAAGAGTCAGGGGAGGGTGAAAAACTGTTTTTT,CASSEESGEGEKLFF
TRBJ2-3,few,.,TRBV3-1,TGTGCCAGCAGCCAAAGAGTTACCACAGATACGCAGTATTTT,CASSQRVTTDTQYF
TRBJ1-5,few,.,TRBV3-1,TGTGCCAGCAGCCAGGCTATTGGGGGGCAGCCCCAGCATTTT,CASSQAIGGQPQHF
TRBJ2-2,few,TRBD2,TRBV14,TGTGCCAGCAGCCGTCGACTAGCGGGAGGGCCCGGGGAGCTGTTTTTT,CASSRRLAGGPGELFF
TRBJ2-7,few,.,TRBV7-9,TGTGCCACCACAGGGTCCTACGAGCAGTACTTC,CATTGSYEQYF
TRBJ2-2,.,.,TRBV11-2,TGTGCCAGCAGCCCTAGCGTCGCGAACACCGGGGAGCTGTTTTTT,CASSPSVANTGELFF
TRBJ1-5,.,.,TRBV21-1,TGTGCCAGCAGCCCCCTCCAAAAGTCCTCAGGGGATAGCAATCAGCCCCAGCATTTT,CASSPLQKSSGDSNQPQHF
TRBJ2-7,few,TRBD1,TRBV19,TGTGCCAGTACCCGAGGGACAGGGGGCAACTACGAGCAGTACTTC,CASTRGTGGNYEQYF
TRBJ2-5,.,.,TRBV20-1,TGCAGTGCCCGTATCCCCCCTACCCAGTACTTC,CSARIPPTQYF
TRBJ2-2,few,TRBD2,TRBV7-2,TGTGCCAGCAGCTTAGTCGGGACTAGCGCCGGGGAGCTGTTTTTT,CASSLVGTSAGELFF
TRBJ2-7,.,TRBD2,TRBV18,TGTGCCAGCTCACCAAGGGTAACTAGCGACCACGAGCAGTACTTC,CASSPRVTSDHEQYF
TRBJ1-1,.,TRBD1,TRBV6-2/TRBV6-3,TGTGCCAGCAGGCTGACAGGGGTTGGGAACACTGAAGCTTTCTTT,CASRLTGVGNTEAFF
TRBJ2-7,few,.,TRBV20-1,TGCAGTGCTCACACGAGGAGGGTCTCCTACGAGCAGTACTTC,CSAHTRRVSYEQYF
TRBJ1-1,.,.,TRBV7-2,TGTGCCAGCAGCTTACTGGGGTCACCCAGATCTGAAGCTTTCTTT,CASSLLGSPRSEAFF
TRBJ1-2,few,.,TRBV11-2,TGTGCCAGCAGCTTAGTGGCTGGGACACTCTCAATTGGGGATTATGGCTACACCTTC,CASSLVAGTLSIGDYGYTF
TRBJ2-1,few,TRBD2,TRBV14,TGTGCCAGCAGTCCCCTCCGCCAGACTAGCGCCCATGAGCAGTTCTTC,CASSPLRQTSAHEQFF
TRBJ2-5,.,TRBD2,TRBV3-1,TGTGCCAGCAGCCAAGATGGGGCTAGCGGGAGGTCGGAGACCCAGTACTTC,CASSQDGASGRSETQYF
TRBJ2-2,many,.,TRBV7-6,TGTGCCAGCAGCTTTTGGTTCGCGAACACCGGGGAGCTGTTTTTT,CASSFWFANTGELFF
TRBJ2-4,few,TRBD2,TRBV2,TGTGCAAGCAGTCCGGCGCGGGAGAGCATTCAGTACTTC,CASSPARESIQYF
TRBJ2-1,many,.,TRBV24-1,TGTGCCACCTCGGCCTTGTTTGGGTCCTACAATGAGCAGTTCTTC,CATSALFGSYNEQFF
TRBJ2-6,few,.,TRBV15,TGTGCCACCAGCAGGGATTTCTCTGGGGCCAACGTCCTGACTTTC,CATSRDFSGANVLTF
TRBJ2-3,few,TRBD1,TRBV12-3/TRBV12-4,TGTGCCAGCAGACCCAGGGGGCGCGGTACCACAGATACGCAGTATTTT,CASRPRGRGTTDTQYF
TRBJ1-2,few,.,TRBV27,TGTGCCAGCAGGGGGCTTAACTATGGCTACACCTTC,CASRGLNYGYTF
TRBJ1-3,few,.,TRBV2,TGTGCCAGCAGCCAGAATAAAGTATCTGGAAACACCATATATTTT,CASSQNKVSGNTIYF
TRBJ2-3,many,.,TRBV3-1,TGTGCCAGCAGCCGTTCAACGGGGACAGATACGCAGTATTTT,CASSRSTGTDTQYF
TRBJ1-2,few,TRBD1,TRBV7-9,TGTGCCAGCAGCTTAGGGGAGGGGGCTCGAGGCTACACCTTC,CASSLGEGARGYTF
TRBJ1-4,few,TRBD1,TRBV5-1,TGCGCCAGCAGCTGGGGACAGGGAGAGGCTGAAAAACTGTTTTTT,CASSWGQGEAEKLFF
TRBJ1-5,many,TRBD1,TRBV4-1,TGCGCCAGCAGCCAATCTGACAGGGGTTATCAGCCCCAGCATTTT,CASSQSDRGYQPQHF
TRBJ2-7,few,TRBD1,TRBV6-1,TGTGCCAGCAGACCCACGACAGGGGGGACGTACGAGCAGTACTTC,CASRPTTGGTYEQYF
TRBJ2-4,many,.,TRBV5-1,TGCGCCAGCAGCTGGGAGGCGGTTGAAGACATTCAGTACTTC,CASSWEAVEDIQYF
TRBJ1-2,many,.,TRBV5-1,TGCGCCAGCAGCTTGGAGGAGGGGTACTATGGCTACACCTTC,CASSLEEGYYGYTF
TRBJ2-3,once,TRBD2,TRBV5-1,TGCGCCAGCAGCCCGGGTACCCTAGCGGACTTCACAGATACGCAGTATTTT,CASSPGTLADFTDTQYF
TRBJ1-4,.,TRBD1,TRBV12-3/TRBV12-4,TGTGCCAGCAGCATAGGCCCGGGACAGGGTGGTGAAAAACTGTTTTTT,CASSIGPGQGGEKLFF
TRBJ2-5,.,.,TRBV6-2/TRBV6-3,TGTGCCAGCAGCCAAGCTTTCCGCCAGTACTTC,CASSQAFRQYF
TRBJ1-2,few,.,TRBV6-5,TGTGCCAGCAGTTACCGACAGGCGAACGATGGCTACACCTTC,CASSYRQANDGYTF
TRBJ1-5,few,TRBD1,TRBV11-2,TGTGCCAGCAGCCGGGACAGGGGGAGCAATCAGCCCCAGCATTTT,CASSRDRGSNQPQHF
TRBJ2-2,few,.,TRBV6-5,TGTGCCAGCAGTTACTCCCCGGCTGTCACCGGGGAGCTGTTTTTT,CASSYSPAVTGELFF
TRBJ1-5,.,TRBD1,TRBV7-2,TGTGCCAGCAGCGTACCGGGACAGGGGCAGCCCCAGCATTTT,CASSVPGQGQPQHF
TRBJ2-3,.,.,TRBV11-2,TGTGCCAGCAGCTCGACCTTCCGGGATACGCAGTATTTT,CASSSTFRDTQYF
TRBJ1-5,few,TRBD1,TRBV19,TGTGCCAGTAGTATCCGGGACAGGGGTCAGCCCCAGCATTTT,CASSIRDRGQPQHF
TRBJ2-4,many,.,TRBV18,TGTGCCAGCTCACCCCCCGCCGGTAGGGGGGACATTCAGTACTTC,CASSPPAGRGDIQYF
TRBJ2-1,many,TRBD2,TRBV12-3/TRBV12-4,TGTGCCAGCAGTCCACTGAGCGGGAGGAGTGGTGAGCAGTTCTTC,CASSPLSGRSGEQFF
TRBJ2-5,few,TRBD2,TRBV10-3,TGTGCCATCAGGACCGGGACTAGCACAGAGACCCAGTACTTC,CAIRTGTSTETQYF
TRBJ1-2,.,.,TRBV20-1,TGCAGTGCAGGGAAACGGAGCTCCACCTTC,CSAGKRSSTF
TRBJ1-2,few,.,TRBV10-2,TGCGCCAGCAGTACGCAGGGAGTTGGATATGGCTACACCTTC,CASSTQGVGYGYTF
TRBJ2-5,many,TRBD1,TRBV5-1,TGCGCCAGCAGCTCCGGGACAGCCCAAGAGACCCAGTACTTC,CASSSGTAQETQYF
TRBJ1-5,few,.,TRBV20-1,TGCAGTGCCACTAGAAAGGGTGCTCAGCCCCAGCATTTT,CSATRKGAQPQHF
TRBJ2-4,.,.,TRBV7-2,TGTGCCAGCAGCCCGGGTCTCGCCGAAAACATTCAGTACTTC,CASSPGLAENIQYF
TRBJ1-5,.,TRBD1,TRBV5-6,TGTGCCAGCAGCTCCCGACAGGGGAGGGACAATCAGCCCCAGCATTTT,CASSSRQGRDNQPQHF
TRBJ2-2,few,.,TRBV24-1,TGTGCCACCAGTGATCCCGGGACAAAGCCCGGGGAGCTGTTTTTT,CATSDPGTKPGELFF